This T cell receptor beta chain was identified during a study of beta chain features in type 1 diabetes. Background on the study: There was similarity between patients and healthy donors in age, gender and cell yields.

The whole isolated RNA underwent reverse transcription, so sequencing captured expressed TCRB transcripts. TCRdb's copy holds only in-frame clones and misses some; the assay was immunoSEQ multiplex PCR. The sample contains roughly 700,000 clones, 13% of which appear only once. Study outcomes and limitations: Significant though moderate, a shortening of TCRB CDR3s appeared in all four CD4+ subsets of Type 1 diabetes patients. Cells with high TCR expression could be over-represented when cDNA is sequenced. A pattern of fewer insertions and more deletions at VDJ junctions was seen in type 1 diabetes patients.

This clone occurred a few times. Its cognate antigen is unknown. The single heparinised draw taken from each donor contained around 110 mL of blood on average. The trim removed 7 bases at V and 5 bases at J, leaving 10 bases unmatched. The CDR3 totals 14 residues. Germline V gene data show CDR1 as MDHEN and CDR2 as SYDVKM. The sequenced material came from naive CD4+ T cells from blood. The receptor comes from a man between 18 and 35 years old with type 1 diabetes. The chain joins TRBV28 to TRBJ2-5; 7 bases are shared with TRBD2. Here the CDR3 reads CASIPWGGRETQYF. The CDR3 nucleotides read TGTGCCAGCATTCCATGGGGGGGACGCGAGACCCAGTACTTC.